This T cell receptor (beta chain) comes out of a study of cytomegalovirus exposure and HLA in healthy donors. Overall study: Around 78 million unique TCRs, all from HLA-typed donors, were included in an early release of the data. Whole-study results and caveats: Later analysis found that TCR beta chains associated with HLA were more clonally expanded than other, equally common chains.

The trim removed 6 bases at V and 7 bases at J, leaving 8 bases unmatched. The germline CDR1 and CDR2 sequences are SNHLY and FYNNEI. This CDR3 has 15 amino acids. Points on this clone: What it binds is not known.

The PCR contained 60 Vbeta and 13 Jbeta primers. The assay was immunoSEQ multiplex PCR, and TCRdb's table has in-frame clones only and misses some. The sample carries approximately 42,000 clones, 65% to 85% recorded once. Sequencing input: PBMCs. The J gene is TRBJ1-6, the V gene TRBV2, with 8 bases fitting TRBD1. The TCR sequence derives from a man aged 45-60 years in good health and CMV-seronegative. The CDR3 DNA reads as TGTGCCAGCAGGGGTGGGACAGGCATCAATTCACCCCTCCACTTT. It is translated as CASRGGTGINSPLHF.